This T cell receptor (beta chain) was sequenced in a study of siplizumab effects on memory and regulatory T cells. Remarks on this clone: Its antigen remains unknown.

In a few donor pairs, unstimulated naive, memory, effector memory and TEMRA subsets were sequenced. J was trimmed by 5 bases and V by 0 bases; bases with no gene match: 9. Germline V gene data show CDR1 as GTSNPN and CDR2 as SVGIG (reference sequence). The CDR3 runs to 15 residues. Libraries were prepared by immunoSEQ multiplex PCR; TCRdb keeps only in-frame clonotypes and omits some of them. Among tens of thousands of clones, 70% to 90% were seen once, and the ten largest hold around 0.25%. Study-level points and caveats: Siplizumab significantly reduced alloreactive sequences traceable to unstimulated CD4+ memory cells. Left unconfirmed was the suppressive function of proliferating Tregs from siplizumab cultures.

The sample comprised naive CD4+ T cells sorted from blood. The source is a human donor in good health. The genes are TRBV30 and TRBJ2-5, with TRBD1 matching 7 bases. The CDR3 coding sequence is TGTGCCTGGAGTGTCTGGCAGGGGGTATCTGAGACCCAGTACTTC. It encodes CAWSVWQGVSETQYF.